This T cell receptor (beta chain) appears in the sequencing data of a study of PD-1 blockade in classical Hodgkin lymphoma. Study background: With a 2-week interval, patients received intravenous nivolumab at 3 mg/kg. General study results and limits: Healthy donors were reported to have higher baseline TCR diversity than newly diagnosed patients.

With 4 bases removed from V and 0 bases from J, the gap between germline ends came to 10 bases. This CDR3 is built from 15 residues. Germline V gene data show CDR1 as SGHVS and CDR2 as FQNEAQ. Time point described: cycle 4 day 1 (C4D1), after more than 5 weeks of nivolumab. There was relapse after autologous stem cell transplantation in every patient, and there was variation in brentuximab vedotin exposure. The method was immunoSEQ multiplex PCR; TCRdb's version includes in-frame clones alone and lacks a portion of them. Counted here are about 93,000 clones, more than 70% occurring once; the ten biggest clones make up 9.4%. On this clone: The antigen is undetermined.

The sequencing used peripheral blood mononuclear cells (PBMCs), collected before the fourth cycle of nivolumab. V and J are TRBV7-8 and TRBJ2-1, with D perhaps matching TRBD1 (6 bases). The TCR was taken from a human donor with classical Hodgkin lymphoma. The CDR3 DNA sequence: TGTGCCAGCAGCTATAAACAGGGCTCCTACAATGAGCAGTTCTTC. Amino acid sequence: CASSYKQGSYNEQFF.